This T cell receptor (beta chain) was found in a study of T cells in Graves' hyperthyroidism and ophthalmopathy. Trimming took 2 bases from V and 5 from J, leaving 23 bases between them. This CDR3 has 17 residues. CDR1 is SGHTS, CDR2 YDEGEE, per germline. RNA transcripts were the template for amplifying TCR beta CDR3 regions. During a first-round RT-PCR of the TCR CDR3, the HTBI primer set was used. MiXCR was run by TCRdb on the multiplex PCR reads, yielding one entry per CDR3 protein. The sample lists 250,000 to 400,000 distinct CDR3 sequences, approximately 13% occurring once. This sequence joins TRBV5-8 and TRBJ2-7, with a tentative D call TRBD1 (6 bases). The sample comprised blood. This sequence was found in a woman between 35 and 50 years old with Graves' ophthalmopathy. CDR3 amino acids: CASSFSDSSSSGHEQYF. The CDR3, as DNA: TGTGCCAGCAGCTTTTCGGACAGCTCCTCGTCTGGTCACGAGCAGTACTTC.